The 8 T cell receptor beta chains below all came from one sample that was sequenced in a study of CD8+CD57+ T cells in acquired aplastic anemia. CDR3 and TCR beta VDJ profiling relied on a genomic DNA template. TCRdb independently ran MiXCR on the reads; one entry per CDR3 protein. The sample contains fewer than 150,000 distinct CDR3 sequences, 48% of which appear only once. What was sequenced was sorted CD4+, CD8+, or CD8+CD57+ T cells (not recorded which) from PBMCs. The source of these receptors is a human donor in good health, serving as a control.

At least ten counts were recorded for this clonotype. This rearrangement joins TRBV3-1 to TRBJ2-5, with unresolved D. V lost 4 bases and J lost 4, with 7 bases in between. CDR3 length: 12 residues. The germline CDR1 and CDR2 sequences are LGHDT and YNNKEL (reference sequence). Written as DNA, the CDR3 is TGTGCCAGCAGCCCGAAAGGAGAGACCCAGTACTTC. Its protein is CASSPKGETQYF.

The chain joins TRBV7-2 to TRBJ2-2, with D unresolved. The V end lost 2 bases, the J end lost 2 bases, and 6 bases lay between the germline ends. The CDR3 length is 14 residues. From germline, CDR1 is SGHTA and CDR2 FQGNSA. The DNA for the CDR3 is TGTGCCAGCAGCTTATGGAGTAACACCGGGGAGCTGTTTTTT. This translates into CASSLWSNTGELFF.

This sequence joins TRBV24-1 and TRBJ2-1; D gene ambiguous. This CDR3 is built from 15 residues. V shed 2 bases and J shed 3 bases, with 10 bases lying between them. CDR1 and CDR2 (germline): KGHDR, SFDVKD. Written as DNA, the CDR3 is TGTGCCACCAGTGATTCTCCGGGTGACTACAATGAGCAGTTCTTC. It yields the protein CATSDSPGDYNEQFF.

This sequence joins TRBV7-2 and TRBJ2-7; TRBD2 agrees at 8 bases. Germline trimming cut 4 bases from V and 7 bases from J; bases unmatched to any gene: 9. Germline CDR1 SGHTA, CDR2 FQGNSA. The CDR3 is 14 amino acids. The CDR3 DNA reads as TGTGCCAGCAGCTCAGGACTAGCACTCGGGGAGCAGTACTTC. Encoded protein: CASSSGLALGEQYF.

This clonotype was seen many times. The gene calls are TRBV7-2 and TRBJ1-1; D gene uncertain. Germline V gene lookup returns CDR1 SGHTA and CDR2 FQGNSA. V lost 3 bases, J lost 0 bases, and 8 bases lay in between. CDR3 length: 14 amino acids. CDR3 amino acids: CASSLDGLNTEAFF. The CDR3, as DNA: TGTGCCAGCAGCTTGGACGGACTGAACACTGAAGCTTTCTTT.

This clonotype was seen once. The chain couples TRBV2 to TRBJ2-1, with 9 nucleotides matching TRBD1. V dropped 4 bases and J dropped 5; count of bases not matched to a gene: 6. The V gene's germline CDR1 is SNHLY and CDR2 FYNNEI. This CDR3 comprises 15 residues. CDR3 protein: CASSGDRVGDNEQFF. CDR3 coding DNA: TGTGCCAGCAGTGGGGACAGGGTAGGGGACAATGAGCAGTTCTTC.

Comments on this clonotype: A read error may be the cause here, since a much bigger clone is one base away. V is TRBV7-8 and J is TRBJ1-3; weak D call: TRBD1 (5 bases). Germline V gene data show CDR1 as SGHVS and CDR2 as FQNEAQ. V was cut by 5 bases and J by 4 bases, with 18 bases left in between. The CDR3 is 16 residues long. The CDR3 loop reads CASSLRGLGDGNTIYF. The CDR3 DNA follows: TGTGCCAGCAGCCTCCGAGGGCTGGGGGACGGAAACACCATATATTTT.

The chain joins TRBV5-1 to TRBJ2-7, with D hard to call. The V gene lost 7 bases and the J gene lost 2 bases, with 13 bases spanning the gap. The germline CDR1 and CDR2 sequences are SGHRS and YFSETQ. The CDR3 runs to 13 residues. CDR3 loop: CASAPAATYEQYF. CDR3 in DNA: TGCGCCAGCGCCCCCGCGGCCACCTACGAGCAGTACTTC. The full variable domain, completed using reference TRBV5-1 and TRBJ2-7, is KAGVTQTPRYLIKTRGQQVTLSCSPISGHRSVSWYQQTPGQGLQFLFEYFSETQRNKGNFPGRFSGRQFSNSRSEMNVSTLELGDSALYLCASAPAATYEQYFGPGTRLTVT.